This T cell receptor beta chain was captured by sequencing in a study of T cell changes during pregnancy in multiple sclerosis. Profiled with immunoSEQ multiplex PCR; TCRdb holds only in-frame clones, not every one. The sample contains 40,000 or so clones, roughly 91% of which appear only once. Sequenced here: CD4+ T cells from peripheral blood mononuclear cells, sampled in the third trimester of pregnancy. This clonotype was sampled from a female donor with multiple sclerosis, enrolled in a pregnancy study.

In nucleotides, the CDR3 is TGTGCCAGCAGACGGGGACAGGGGAATTCACCCCTCCACTTT. This translates into CASRRGQGNSPLHF. This chain links TRBV6-1 with TRBJ1-6; 10 nucleotides match TRBD1. V lost 6 bases and J lost 7; bases outside the gene matches: 3. The germline CDR1 and CDR2 sequences are MNHNS and SASEGT. CDR3 size: 14 residues.